The TCR beta chain described here comes from a study of vaccination and CD4 T cells after COVID-19. Cultured CD4+ T-cell DNA underwent Oncomine TCR Beta short-read sequencing. TCRdb redid the calling of the PCR reads with MiXCR, one entry per CDR3 protein. The sample consists of 15,000 to 20,000 distinct CDR3 sequences, under 45% of them appearing once. This clonotype appeared a few times. Its antigen is currently unknown. Whole-study findings and limits: Rising from around 20 to 38, the median of SARS-CoV-2-reactive clonotypes did not change significantly.

This CDR3 is built from 12 residues. In germline, CDR1 is DFQATT, CDR2 SNEGSKA (reference sequence). With 5 bases clipped from V and 9 bases from J, the junction kept 6 bases outside the gene matches. Treatment given: roughly 10-day PBMC culture with coronavirus spike peptide pools or control peptides (ViraFEST assay). The starting material was CD4+ T cells from blood, cultured in vitro, obtained after SARS-CoV-2 vaccination. This clonotype originated in a human donor who had recovered from COVID-19. The rearrangement joins TRBV20-1 to TRBJ1-5, with 8 nucleotides matching TRBD1. The CDR3 DNA follows: TGCAGTGCTGAGGACAGGGTTAGGCCCCAGCATTTT. Residues: CSAEDRVRPQHF.